The 10 T cell receptor beta chains reported below all come from one sample, sequenced in a study of blood T cell repertoires in COVID-19. Some clones are missing from TCRdb's copy, which holds only in-frame ones; the method was immunoSEQ multiplex PCR. The profile shows fewer than 200,000 clones, roughly 82% of them singletons. Sample: peripheral blood. These receptors were obtained from a woman in her forties with COVID-19, enrolled during active disease.

The chain combines TRBV9 with TRBJ2-2, with 8 bases fitting TRBD1. The trim removed 4 bases at V and 1 base at J, leaving 6 bases unmatched. The V gene's germline CDR1 is SGDLS and CDR2 YYNGEE. The CDR3 has 16 amino acids. The CDR3 spells CASSPDRELNTGELFF. CDR3 nucleotides: TGTGCCAGCAGCCCGGACAGGGAGCTGAACACCGGGGAGCTGTTTTTT.

The CDR3 DNA is TGCAGCGTGGGGACAGATAACTACAATGAGCAGTTCTTC. Protein sequence: CSVGTDNYNEQFF. The chain uses TRBV29-1 and TRBJ2-1, with 7 bases lining up with TRBD1. Germline loops: CDR1 SQVTM, CDR2 ANQGSEA. J was trimmed by 3 bases and V by 6 bases; bases with no gene match: 5. The CDR3 extends over 13 amino acids.

DNA of the CDR3: TGTGCCAGCTCACCCGGGACAGGTGAAAAACTGTTTTTT. Its translation is CASSPGTGEKLFF. The chain links TRBV18 to TRBJ1-4; 8 bases are a match to TRBD1. The length of the CDR3 is 13 residues. V shed 3 bases and J 7 bases; nucleotides not matched to a gene: 1. Germline assignment: CDR1 KGHSH and CDR2 LQKENI.

In regard to this clone: At one boundary the junction diverges from the germline segment, which might be a read error. The V gene is TRBV7-7, the J gene TRBJ2-5; 8 positions agree with TRBD1. The CDR3 is 15 amino acids. Germline CDR1 SSHAT, CDR2 FNYEAQ (reference sequence). The CDR3 sequence: CASSSTGALKETQYF. DNA of the CDR3: TGTGCTAGCAGCTCGACAGGGGCGCTAAAAGAGACCCAGTACTTC.

This chain connects TRBV23-1 to TRBJ2-3; 9 nucleotides match TRBD2. TRBV23-1 qualifies as an ORF whose function is uncertain. With 9 bases clipped from V and 2 bases from J, the junction kept 9 bases outside the gene matches. This CDR3 comprises 15 residues. The CDR3 sequence: CARPQSGGTTDTQYF. The CDR3 coding sequence is TGCGCCAGGCCTCAAAGCGGGGGGACCACAGATACGCAGTATTTT.

The chain uses TRBV6-1 and TRBJ1-5; tentatively, D is TRBD1 (6 bases). V lost 2 bases and J 1 base, leaving 6 bases between the germline ends. The germline V gene has CDR1 MNHNS and CDR2 SASEGT. This CDR3 has 14 residues. The CDR3 sequence: CASSERGSNQPQHF. CDR3 DNA: TGTGCCAGCAGTGAAAGGGGGAGCAATCAGCCCCAGCATTTT.

CDR3 sequence: CASSGLTGETQYF. Written as DNA, the CDR3 is TGTGCCAGCAGTGGACTGACGGGGGAGACCCAGTACTTC. The genes are TRBV27 and TRBJ2-5, with TRBD2 as a possible D gene (5 bases). Trimming stripped 5 bases from V and 5 bases from J, with 12 bases between. From germline, CDR1 is MNHEY and CDR2 SMNVEV (reference sequence). The CDR3 spans 13 residues.

The V call is TRBV10-1, the J call TRBJ2-5; D is perhaps TRBD1 (5 bases). Germline CDR1 reads WNHNN; CDR2 reads SYGVQD (reference sequence). V was trimmed by 6 bases and J by 5 bases, leaving 7 bases between them. The CDR3 covers 11 residues. The CDR3 loop is CASRDMETQYF. The CDR3 DNA sequence: TGCGCCAGCAGGGACATGGAGACCCAGTACTTC.

This clone occurred a few times. The V call is TRBV19, the J call TRBJ1-5, with TRBD1 as a possible D gene (6 bases). This CDR3 is built from 17 residues. From germline, CDR1 is LNHDA and CDR2 SQIVND (reference sequence). V shed 4 bases and J shed 0 bases, with 16 bases lying between them. The CDR3 is CASSTPRGGRSNQPQHF. As DNA, the CDR3 is TGTGCCAGTAGTACCCCCAGGGGTGGACGTAGCAATCAGCCCCAGCATTTT.

This chain connects TRBV3-1 (or the pseudogene TRBV3-2) to TRBJ2-1; TRBD2 might be the D (5 bases). With 4 bases removed from V and 5 bases from J, the gap between germline ends came to 9 bases. CDR1 LGHDT and CDR2 YNNKEL come from the germline V gene (reference sequence). The CDR3 runs to 13 residues. This CDR3 reads CASSLSVHNEQFF. The CDR3 coding sequence is TGTGCCAGCAGCCTTAGCGTACACAATGAGCAGTTCTTC.